The 12 T cell receptor beta chains below were found in one sample sequenced in a study of quantifying T cell responses using KT2 cells. Study overall: RNA was reverse transcribed with TCR alpha and beta constant-region primers.

A single-stranded UMI oligo with SP2 sequence was ligated to cDNA 3' ends. An equimolar mix of RC1.1 and RC1.2 primed the beta chain across TRBC1 and TRBC2. TCRdb redid the calling of the UMI-ligation and nested PCR reads with MiXCR, one entry per CDR3 protein. Of 50,000 to 70,000 distinct CDR3 sequences listed, around 12% are singletons. The sample was PBMCs spiked with cells of the T cell clone KT2. Every receptor here comes from a human donor.

The gene calls are TRBV6-1 and TRBJ1-6; 9 positions agree with TRBD1. With V trimmed by 5 bases and J by 9 bases, 5 bases remained unmatched. This CDR3 is built from 14 residues. The germline gives CDR1 MNHNS, CDR2 SASEGT. The CDR3: CASSTGTGLSPLHF. DNA for the CDR3: TGTGCCAGCAGTACCGGGACAGGGCTTTCACCCCTCCACTTT.

This clonotype was detected once. The chain combines TRBV15 with TRBJ1-6; possibly TRBD1 for D (5 bases). V was cut by 9 bases and J by 1 base, with 10 bases left in between. The CDR3 is 14 amino acids. Looked up from germline, CDR1 is LNHNV and CDR2 is YYDKDF (reference sequence). CDR3 bases: TGTGCCACAGCTAGACAGTCCTATAATTCACCCCTCCACTTT. It specifies CATARQSYNSPLHF.

The chain combines TRBV12-3 or TRBV12-4 with TRBJ2-3; TRBD1 aligns across 10 bases. The CDR3 totals 19 residues. V lost 8 bases to trimming and J lost 5 bases; unmatched junction nucleotides: 22. The CDR3 DNA sequence: TGTGCCAGCCATATCGGACAGGGGGAAGTTGTTAATTCTAGAGATACGCAGTATTTT. Translating it yields CASHIGQGEVVNSRDTQYF.

The chain joins TRBV24-1 to TRBJ1-5, with 8 bases identical to TRBD1. The CDR3 contains 17 residues. Trimming took 3 bases from V and 0 from J; bases not matched to a gene: 6. Germline V lookup: CDR1 KGHDR, CDR2 SFDVKD. The chain's CDR3 is CATSDPGQGYSNQPQHF. CDR3 nucleotide sequence: TGTGCCACCAGTGATCCTGGACAGGGATATAGCAATCAGCCCCAGCATTTT.

The rearrangement joins TRBV7-9 to TRBJ1-5, with 8 bases lining up with TRBD1. The length of the CDR3 is 14 residues. CDR1 is SEHNR and CDR2 is FQNEAQ in the germline V gene (reference sequence). The ends lost 6 bases at V and 4 bases at J; junction bases unmatched: 5. This chain's CDR3 is CASRADRENQPQHF. CDR3 nucleotides: TGTGCCAGCAGGGCGGACAGGGAGAATCAGCCCCAGCATTTT.

There are a few counts of this clonotype. V and J are TRBV10-3 and TRBJ1-5; D is possibly TRBD1 (5 bases). Germline V gives CDR1 ENHRY, CDR2 SYGVKD. The CDR3 sequence is 14 residues long. Trimming cost V 4 bases and J 7 bases, with 14 bases left between them. In DNA, the CDR3 is TGTGCCATCAGTGGGGGAAGGGACGGCCAGCCCCAGCATTTT. It translates to CAISGGRDGQPQHF.

The table lists this clonotype with many counts. The V and J genes are TRBV2 and TRBJ1-2; the D is unclear. Trimming removed 8 bases at V and 2 bases at J, with 15 bases between. Germline V gene lookup returns CDR1 SNHLY and CDR2 FYNNEI. CDR3 size: 14 residues. The CDR3 here is CASADVQPNYGYTF. CDR3 DNA sequence: TGTGCCAGCGCGGACGTCCAGCCGAACTATGGCTACACCTTC.

The CDR3 reads CASSQVAGSPGNTIYF. CDR3 in DNA: TGTGCCAGCAGCCAAGTTGCGGGCAGTCCTGGAAACACCATATATTTT. The chain has TRBV14 and TRBJ1-3, with D hard to call. V was clipped by 1 base and J by 2 bases, with 12 bases between them. Germline CDR1 reads SGHDN; CDR2 reads FVKESK. The CDR3 is made up of 16 amino acids.

This clonotype was seen ten or more times. The chain uses TRBV2 and TRBJ2-3; 8 bases line up with TRBD1. V lost 7 bases and J lost 8; bases outside the gene matches: 11. This CDR3 comprises 14 residues. Germline CDR1 is SNHLY and CDR2 is FYNNEI. The CDR3 DNA reads as TGTGCCAGCACCGGGGACAGGTCCCCAGGTACGCAGTATTTT. It yields the protein CASTGDRSPGTQYF.

The CDR3 spells CASSYRGESAFF. The CDR3 region has the DNA TGTGCCAGCAGCTACAGGGGGGAGAGTGCTTTCTTT. J is TRBJ1-1 and V is TRBV7-3; TRBD1 matches 8 bases. The CDR3 is 12 residues long. V shed 4 bases and J 11 bases; nucleotides not matched to a gene: 6. The germline V gene has CDR1 SGHTA and CDR2 FQGTGA.

This chain links TRBV11-2 with TRBJ2-3; D perhaps matches TRBD1 (5 bases). Trimming pared 1 base from V and 1 base from J, leaving 9 bases between. This CDR3 spans 15 amino acids. In germline, CDR1 is SGHAT, CDR2 FQNNGV. CDR3: CASSLVSGRTDTQYF. CDR3 nucleotides: TGTGCCAGCAGCTTAGTTTCAGGGCGCACAGATACGCAGTATTTT.

The sample holds many counts of this clonotype. The J gene is TRBJ2-1, the V gene TRBV6-2 or TRBV6-3; 11 bases line up with TRBD2. Germline V gives CDR1 MNHEY, CDR2 SVGEGT. The CDR3 is made up of 16 amino acids. Trimming removed 4 bases from V and 7 bases from J; junction bases left unmatched: 9. The CDR3 nucleotides read TGTGCCAGCAGTTGGGTACTAGCGGGAGAGTCAAATGAGCAGTTCTTC. Translation: CASSWVLAGESNEQFF.